Shown below are 11 T cell receptor beta chains from a single sample sequenced in a study of regulatory and conventional T cells in RAG deficiency (dated by TCRdb to about 2017). The library was generated by the immunoSEQ multiplex PCR assay. Drawn from immuneACCESS, this table holds only the in-frame rearrangements with V and J called that TCRdb kept. Clones are partly lost; checked studies trace under half to an unresolved V gene and leave the rest unexplained. The sample table lists about 29,000 clones, around 96% of them with a count of one. About 0.16% of the sample is held by the ten biggest clonotypes. Before genomic DNA extraction, conventional CD4+ T cells were purified from blood as CD25-low CD127-high cells. These sequences were also reported in another study, on regulatory T cells. Reported in the second study: The multiplex PCR relied on 52 forward TRBV primers and 13 reverse TRBJ primers, and amplification bias was corrected through assay-based and computational methods.

Sequencing was carried out using CD25- CD4+ T cells sorted from blood. The source is a human donor in good health.

On this clone itself: This CDR3 is also generated by other DNA sequences in the sample. In DNA form, the CDR3 reads TGTGCCAGCAGTATACAGGGCAGGAATTCACCCCTCCACTTT. It is translated as CASSIQGRNSPLHF. This chain uses TRBV25-1 with TRBJ1-6; tentative D call: TRBD1 (6 bases). The CDR3 has 14 amino acids. Germline loops: CDR1 MGHDK, CDR2 SYGVNS. Trimming took off 5 bases at V and 7 bases at J, with 12 bases between the two ends.

Of note for this clone: One end of the junction is discordant with germline, which a read error may explain. The same CDR3 also results from other DNA sequences found in this sample. The rearrangement uses TRBV5-1 and TRBJ1-6, with D tentatively TRBD1 (5 bases). The CDR3 consists of 15 residues. Germline V lookup: CDR1 SGHRS, CDR2 YFSETQ. CDR3 bases: TGCGCCAGCAGCCCGTCTACGGGGGTTAATTCCCCCCTCCACTTT. It encodes CASSPSTGVNSPLHF.

The CDR3 DNA reads as TGCGCCAGCAGCCTGGACAGGGTGGCGGCGGGGGCCAACGTCCTGACTTTC. Amino acids: CASSLDRVAAGANVLTF. The chain recombines TRBV5-1 with TRBJ2-6; TRBD1 matches at 8 bases. J was trimmed by 4 bases and V by 4 bases; bases with no gene match: 10. The length of the CDR3 is 17 residues. CDR1 is SGHRS and CDR2 is YFSETQ in the germline V gene. Looking up the rest from reference TRBV5-1 and TRBJ2-6 gives the full variable domain: KAGVTQTPRYLIKTRGQQVTLSCSPISGHRSVSWYQQTPGQGLQFLFEYFSETQRNKGNFPGRFSGRQFSNSRSEMNVSTLELGDSALYLCASSLDRVAAGANVLTFGAGSRLTVL.

The rearrangement joins TRBV11-2 to TRBJ1-1, with D unresolved. Germline CDR1 is SGHAT and CDR2 is FQNNGV. The V end was cut by 5 bases, the J end by 0 bases, with 13 bases between. The CDR3 is 15 amino acids. The CDR3 coding sequence is TGTGCCAGCAGCCCCGGTGCCATTCTGAACACTGAAGCTTTCTTT. It codes for CASSPGAILNTEAFF.

V gene TRBV19 combines with J gene TRBJ1-2, with 7 bases that match TRBD1. V gave up 5 bases and J gave up 7 bases; unmatched junction bases: 10. Germline CDR1 reads LNHDA; CDR2 reads SQIVND (reference sequence). The CDR3 has 14 residues. The CDR3, as DNA: TGTGCCAGTAGTTTAGTGTGGGACAGCCGTGGCTACACCTTC. Translated, it gives CASSLVWDSRGYTF.

V is TRBV6-1 and J is TRBJ2-6; unclear D gene. Between the trimmed V and J ends, which lost 6 bases and 1 base, there was a span of 7 bases. The CDR3 consists of 14 residues. CDR1 is MNHNS, CDR2 SASEGT, per germline. Written as DNA, the CDR3 is TGTGCCAGCAGCTCGGTTTCTGGGGCCAACGTCCTGACTTTC. This sequence encodes CASSSVSGANVLTF.

The V gene is TRBV2, the J gene TRBJ1-1; D might be TRBD1 (5 bases). Between the trimmed V and J ends, which lost 3 bases and 5 bases, there was a span of 13 bases. In germline, CDR1 is SNHLY, CDR2 FYNNEI. The CDR3 consists of 14 residues. The CDR3 DNA sequence: TGTGCCAGCAGTGACCAGGGAGGGTGGACTGAAGCTTTCTTT. Its translation: CASSDQGGWTEAFF.

The chain employs TRBV25-1 and TRBJ1-2; tentative D call: TRBD1 (5 bases). Germline loops: CDR1 MGHDK, CDR2 SYGVNS. The V end lost 4 bases, the J end lost 4 bases, and 13 bases lay between the germline ends. This CDR3 spans 14 amino acids. The CDR3 DNA follows: TGTGCCAGCAGTGCCCAGGGATTCCCCTATGGCTACACCTTC. This gives the protein CASSAQGFPYGYTF.

This clone was counted once. J is TRBJ1-5 and V is TRBV4-1, with D tentatively TRBD1 (6 bases). The CDR3 consists of 17 residues. Trimming removed 0 bases from V and 1 base from J, with 13 bases in between. Germline assignment: CDR1 MGHRA and CDR2 YSYEKL. CDR3 region: CASSQDLQGWSNQPQHF. The CDR3, as DNA: TGCGCCAGCAGCCAAGATTTACAGGGTTGGAGCAATCAGCCCCAGCATTTT.

The V and J genes are TRBV4-1 and TRBJ1-5, with TRBD1 as a possible D gene (6 bases). The CDR3 consists of 16 residues. Germline lookup yields CDR1 MGHRA and CDR2 YSYEKL. V was pared by 1 base and J by 5 bases, with 15 bases between. The CDR3 region is CASSQATTGSYQPQHF. For the CDR3, the DNA is TGCGCCAGCAGCCAAGCTACGACAGGAAGTTATCAGCCCCAGCATTTT.

The chain employs TRBV7-2 and TRBJ1-5; D unclear. The CDR3 has 16 amino acids. V lost 2 bases, J lost 9 bases, and 20 bases lay in between. CDR1 is SGHTA, CDR2 FQGNSA, per germline. CDR3 loop: CASSLNDPGPGRPQHF. CDR3 nucleotide sequence: TGTGCCAGCAGCTTAAATGACCCGGGCCCCGGGAGGCCCCAGCATTTT.